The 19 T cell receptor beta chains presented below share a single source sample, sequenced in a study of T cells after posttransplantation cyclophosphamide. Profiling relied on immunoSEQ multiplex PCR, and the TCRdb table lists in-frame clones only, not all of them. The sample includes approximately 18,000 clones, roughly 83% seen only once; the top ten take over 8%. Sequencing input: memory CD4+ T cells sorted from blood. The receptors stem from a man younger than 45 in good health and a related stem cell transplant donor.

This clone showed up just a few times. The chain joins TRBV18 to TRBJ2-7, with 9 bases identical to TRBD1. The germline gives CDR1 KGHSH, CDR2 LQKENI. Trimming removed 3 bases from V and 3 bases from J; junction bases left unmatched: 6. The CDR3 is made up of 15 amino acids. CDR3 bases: TGTGCCAGCTCACCCCCGGGACAGGGCAACTACGAGCAGTACTTC. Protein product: CASSPPGQGNYEQYF.

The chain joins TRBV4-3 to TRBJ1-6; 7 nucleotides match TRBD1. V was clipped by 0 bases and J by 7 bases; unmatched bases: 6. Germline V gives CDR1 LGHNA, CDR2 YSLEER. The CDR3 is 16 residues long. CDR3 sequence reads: CASSQERGQENSPLHF. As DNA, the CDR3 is TGCGCCAGCAGCCAAGAAAGGGGGCAGGAGAATTCACCCCTCCACTTT.

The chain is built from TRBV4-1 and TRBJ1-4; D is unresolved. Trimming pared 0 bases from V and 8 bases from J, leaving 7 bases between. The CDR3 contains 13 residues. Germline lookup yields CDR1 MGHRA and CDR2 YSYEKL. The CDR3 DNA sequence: TGCGCCAGCAGCCAAGAGGCGGGAGAAAAACTGTTTTTT. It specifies CASSQEAGEKLFF.

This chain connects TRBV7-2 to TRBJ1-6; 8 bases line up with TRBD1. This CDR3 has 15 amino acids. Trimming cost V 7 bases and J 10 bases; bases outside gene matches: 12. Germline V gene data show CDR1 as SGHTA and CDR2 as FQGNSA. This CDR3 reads CASKNSGQGVSPLHF. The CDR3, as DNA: TGTGCCAGCAAAAATTCCGGACAGGGCGTGTCACCCCTCCACTTT.

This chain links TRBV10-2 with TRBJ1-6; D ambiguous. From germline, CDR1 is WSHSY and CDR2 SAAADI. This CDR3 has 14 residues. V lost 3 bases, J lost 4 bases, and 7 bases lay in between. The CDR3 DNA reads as TGCGCCAGCAGTGAAGCTATATATAATTCACCCCTCCACTTT. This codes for CASSEAIYNSPLHF.

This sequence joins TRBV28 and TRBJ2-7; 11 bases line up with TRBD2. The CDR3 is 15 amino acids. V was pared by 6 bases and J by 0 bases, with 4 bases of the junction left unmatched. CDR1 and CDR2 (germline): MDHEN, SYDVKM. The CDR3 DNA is TGTGCCAGCAGCCCCGGGACTAGCGGCTCCTACGAGCAGTACTTC. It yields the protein CASSPGTSGSYEQYF.

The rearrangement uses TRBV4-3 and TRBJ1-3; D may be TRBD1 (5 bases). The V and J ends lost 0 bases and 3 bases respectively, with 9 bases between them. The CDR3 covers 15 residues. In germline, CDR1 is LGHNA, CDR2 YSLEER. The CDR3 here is CASSQEQADGNTIYF. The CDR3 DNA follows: TGCGCCAGCAGCCAAGAACAGGCGGATGGAAACACCATATATTTT.

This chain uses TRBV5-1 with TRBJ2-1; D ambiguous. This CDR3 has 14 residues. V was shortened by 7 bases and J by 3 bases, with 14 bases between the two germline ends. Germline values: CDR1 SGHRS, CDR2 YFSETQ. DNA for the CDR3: TGCGCCAGCCGATCGATATCGGGCTACAATGAGCAGTTCTTC. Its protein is CASRSISGYNEQFF.

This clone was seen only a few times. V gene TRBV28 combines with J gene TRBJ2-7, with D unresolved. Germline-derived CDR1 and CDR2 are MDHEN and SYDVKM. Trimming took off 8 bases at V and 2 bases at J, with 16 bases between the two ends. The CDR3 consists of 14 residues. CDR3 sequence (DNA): TGTGCCAGCGCCGTAGTGCACCTAACCTACGAGCAGTACTTC. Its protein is CASAVVHLTYEQYF.

Here the CDR3 DNA reads TGTGCCAGCAGTTTGAACAGGGACTATGGCTACACCTTC. Translation: CASSLNRDYGYTF. The V and J genes are TRBV28 and TRBJ1-2, with D perhaps matching TRBD1 (6 bases). The V end was cut by 3 bases, the J end by 3 bases, with 8 bases between. The CDR3 sequence is 13 residues long. Germline-derived CDR1 and CDR2 are MDHEN and SYDVKM.

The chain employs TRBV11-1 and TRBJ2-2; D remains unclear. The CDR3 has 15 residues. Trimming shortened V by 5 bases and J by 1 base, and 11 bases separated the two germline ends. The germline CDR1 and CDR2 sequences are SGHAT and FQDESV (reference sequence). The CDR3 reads CASSRPTGNTGELFF. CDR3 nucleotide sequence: TGTGCCAGCAGCCGCCCGACTGGGAACACCGGGGAGCTGTTTTTT. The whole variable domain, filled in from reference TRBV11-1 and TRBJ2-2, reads EAEVAQSPRYKITEKSQAVAFWCDPISGHATLYWYRQILGQGPELLVQFQDESVVDDSQLPKDRFSAERLKGVDSTLKIQPAELGDSAMYLCASSRPTGNTGELFFGEGSRLTVL.

CDR3 protein: CASSESGQPPSPLHF. In DNA form, the CDR3 reads TGTGCCAGCAGTGAATCCGGACAACCGCCTTCACCCCTCCACTTT. The chain joins TRBV2 to TRBJ1-6, with a weak D call TRBD1 (5 bases). CDR1 SNHLY and CDR2 FYNNEI come from the germline V gene. V lost 2 bases and J 9 bases, leaving 14 bases between the germline ends. This CDR3 region has 15 residues.

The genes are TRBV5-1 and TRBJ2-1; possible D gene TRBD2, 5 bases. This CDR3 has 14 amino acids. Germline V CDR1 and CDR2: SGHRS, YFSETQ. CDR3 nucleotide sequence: TGCGCGAGTAACTACGGGGTCTCCTACAATGAGCAGTTCTTC. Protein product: CASNYGVSYNEQFF.

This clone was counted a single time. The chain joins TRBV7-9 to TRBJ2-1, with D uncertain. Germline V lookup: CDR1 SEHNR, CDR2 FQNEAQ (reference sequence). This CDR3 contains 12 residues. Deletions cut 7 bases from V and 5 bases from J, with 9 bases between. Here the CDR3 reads CASTPSDNEQFF. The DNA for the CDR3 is TGTGCCAGCACCCCGTCCGACAATGAGCAGTTCTTC.

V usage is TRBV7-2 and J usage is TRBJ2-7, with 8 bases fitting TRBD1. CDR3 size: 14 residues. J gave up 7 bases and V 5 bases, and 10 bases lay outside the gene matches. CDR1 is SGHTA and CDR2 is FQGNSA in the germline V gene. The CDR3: CASSQDRGRWEQYF. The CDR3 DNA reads TGTGCCAGCAGCCAAGACAGGGGTCGATGGGAGCAGTACTTC. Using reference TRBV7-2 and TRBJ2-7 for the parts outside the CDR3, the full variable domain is GAGVSQSPSNKVTEKGKDVELRCDPISGHTALYWYRQSLGQGLEFLIYFQGNSAPDKSGLPSDRFSAERTGGSVSTLTIQRTQQEDSAVYLCASSQDRGRWEQYFGPGTRLTVT.

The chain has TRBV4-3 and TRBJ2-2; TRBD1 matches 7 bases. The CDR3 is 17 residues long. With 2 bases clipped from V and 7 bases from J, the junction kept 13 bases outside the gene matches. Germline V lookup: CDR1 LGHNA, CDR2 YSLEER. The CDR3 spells CASSQTPGTGVGGELFF. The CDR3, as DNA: TGCGCCAGCAGCCAAACCCCCGGAACAGGGGTGGGCGGGGAGCTGTTTTTT.

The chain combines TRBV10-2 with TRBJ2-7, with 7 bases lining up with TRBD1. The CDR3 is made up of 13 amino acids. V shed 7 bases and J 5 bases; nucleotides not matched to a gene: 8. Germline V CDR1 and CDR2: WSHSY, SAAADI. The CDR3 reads CASKTGSIHEQYF. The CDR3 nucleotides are TGCGCCAGCAAGACAGGGAGTATCCACGAGCAGTACTTC.

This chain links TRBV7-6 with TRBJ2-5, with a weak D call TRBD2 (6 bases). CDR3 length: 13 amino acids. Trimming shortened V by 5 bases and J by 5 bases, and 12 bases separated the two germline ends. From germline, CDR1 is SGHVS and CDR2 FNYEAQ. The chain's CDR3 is CASSARAGETQYF. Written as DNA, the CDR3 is TGTGCCAGCAGCGCAAGGGCGGGGGAGACCCAGTACTTC. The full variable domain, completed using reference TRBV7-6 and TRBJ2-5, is GAGVSQSPRYKVTKRGQDVALRCDPISGHVSLYWYRQALGQGPEFLTYFNYEAQQDKSGLPNDRFSAERPEGSISTLTIQRTEQRDSAMYRCASSARAGETQYFGPGTRLLVL.

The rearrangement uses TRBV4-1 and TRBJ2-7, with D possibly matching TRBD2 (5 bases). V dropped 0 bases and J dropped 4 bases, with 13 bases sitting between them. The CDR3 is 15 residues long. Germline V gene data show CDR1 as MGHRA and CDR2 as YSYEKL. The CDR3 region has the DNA TGCGCCAGCAGCCAAGAGTGGGAATCGGGATACGAGCAGTACTTC. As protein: CASSQEWESGYEQYF.